This TCR beta chain was captured in a study of beta chain features in type 1 diabetes. Trimming removed 3 bases at V and 5 bases at J, with 10 bases between. The germline gives CDR1 SGHRS, CDR2 YFSETQ. The CDR3 has 13 amino acids. The entirety of the isolated RNA underwent reverse transcription, so expressed TCRB transcripts were sequenced. TCRdb's table, derived via immunoSEQ multiplex PCR, lists solely in-frame clones and lacks some. This table holds approximately 150,000 clones, roughly 9.1% found once. The sequenced material came from central memory CD4+ T cells from blood. This receptor was identified in a woman aged 18-30 years in good health. The V call is TRBV5-1, the J call TRBJ2-3, with D unresolved. In nucleotides, the CDR3 is TGCGCCAGCAGCTCGATCGCAGGAGATACGCAGTATTTT. This codes for CASSSIAGDTQYF.